This T cell receptor beta chain was sequenced in a study of cytomegalovirus exposure and HLA in healthy donors. In regard to this clone: Its antigen remains unidentified.

Study results and limitations: A highly shared variant cluster was judged a likely technical artifact. Available immune exposure information was restricted to CMV serostatus only.

Per the germline V gene, CDR1 is MNHEY and CDR2 is SVGAGI. V lost 1 base to trimming and J lost 1 base, with 13 bases between them. CDR3 length equals 16 residues. The PCR employed 60 Vbeta primers together with 13 Jbeta primers. TCRdb keeps only in-frame clones here, not all; method: immunoSEQ multiplex PCR. The data contain 93,000 or so clones, 84% of them seen just once; the ten biggest clones take up roughly 5.3%. The rearrangement joins TRBV6-5 to TRBJ1-1; D is ambiguous. The sequence was obtained from a young woman in good health and CMV-seropositive. The sample was PBMCs. The CDR3 DNA sequence: TGTGCCAGCAGTTACTTCCCTAGGCAGCCGAACACTGAAGCTTTCTTT. Protein: CASSYFPRQPNTEAFF.